The 10 T cell receptor beta chains below come from one sample, sequenced in a study of early T cells in non-severe SARS-CoV-2 infection. TCRdb analysed the 5' RACE reads with MiXCR anew, one entry per CDR3 protein. The sample shows around 58,000 distinct CDR3 sequences, around 7.7% of them seen only once. The sample in question was whole blood, obtained at baseline. These receptors were collected from an adult who was a healthcare worker with PCR-confirmed SARS-CoV-2 infection or an uninfected control (not recorded which).

This clonotype occurred a few times. J is TRBJ2-1 and V is TRBV7-8; the D is unclear. Per the germline V gene, CDR1 is SGHVS and CDR2 is FQNEAQ. V lost 5 bases and J lost 8, with 19 bases in between. The CDR3 is 15 amino acids. The CDR3 region has the DNA TGTGCCAGCAGCGTCTCTCCTGGCGGCGTCGATGAGCAGTTCTTC. Its translation is CASSVSPGGVDEQFF.

The table lists this clonotype with many counts. This chain uses TRBV7-3 with TRBJ2-3; no firm D call. V was pared by 4 bases and J by 3 bases, with 8 bases between. In germline, CDR1 is SGHTA, CDR2 FQGTGA. The CDR3 contains 13 residues. The CDR3 is CASSSVGTDTQYF. As DNA, the CDR3 is TGTGCCAGCAGCTCCGTAGGGACAGATACGCAGTATTTT.

This clonotype was detected ten times or more. The rearrangement links TRBV27 to TRBJ2-7; D gene ambiguous. Trimming stripped 3 bases from V and 1 base from J, with 7 bases between. Germline loops: CDR1 MNHEY, CDR2 SMNVEV (reference sequence). This CDR3 contains 13 residues. The CDR3 sequence is CASSFRWSYEQYF. The CDR3 nucleotides read TGTGCCAGCAGTTTTAGGTGGTCCTACGAGCAGTACTTC.

This clonotype was detected a few times. The J gene is TRBJ2-7, the V gene TRBV20-1; 8 bases agree with TRBD1. Germline values: CDR1 DFQATT, CDR2 SNEGSKA (reference sequence). V lost 3 bases, J lost 2 bases, and 6 bases stayed unmatched. The CDR3 is 14 amino acids. The CDR3 DNA follows: TGCAGTGCTAGTTCGACAGGGGCAACCTACGAGCAGTACTTC. As protein: CSASSTGATYEQYF.

This rearrangement joins TRBV12-3 or TRBV12-4 to TRBJ2-3, with D possibly being TRBD2 (6 bases). The CDR3 runs to 16 residues. Trimming stripped 1 base from V and 2 bases from J, with 13 bases between. CDR3 sequence: CASSLGWGESTDTQYF. CDR3 in DNA: TGTGCCAGCAGTTTAGGTTGGGGGGAGTCCACAGATACGCAGTATTTT.

This clonotype has only a few counts. The chain employs TRBV20-1 and TRBJ2-7; perhaps TRBD1 as D (6 bases). Between the trimmed V and J ends, which lost 0 bases and 4 bases, there was a span of 13 bases. The CDR3 sequence is 14 residues long. CDR1 DFQATT and CDR2 SNEGSKA come from the germline V gene (reference sequence). This chain's CDR3 is CSARDPGHSYEQYF. The CDR3 bases are TGCAGTGCTAGAGACCCGGGACATAGTTACGAGCAGTACTTC.

This clonotype came up many times. The CDR3 DNA sequence: TGCGCCAGCAGCTTCAGGACGGGGGAAAAACTGTTTTTT. Translation: CASSFRTGEKLFF. The chain couples TRBV5-1 to TRBJ1-4, with no clear D. In germline, CDR1 is SGHRS, CDR2 YFSETQ. CDR3 size: 13 residues. V was pared by 2 bases and J by 8 bases, with 10 bases between.

This chain uses TRBV28 with TRBJ2-1; 7 bases align to TRBD1. The ends lost 4 bases at V and 7 bases at J; junction bases unmatched: 7. CDR3 length: 14 amino acids. Looked up from germline, CDR1 is MDHEN and CDR2 is SYDVKM. The DNA of the CDR3 is TGTGCCAGCAGTTCTCCATGGACAGGAAATGAGCAGTTCTTC. It translates to CASSSPWTGNEQFF.

The chain employs TRBV7-8 and TRBJ2-7; D is unresolved. V shed 5 bases and J shed 5 bases, with 13 bases lying between them. Germline lookup yields CDR1 SGHVS and CDR2 FQNEAQ. The CDR3 length is 13 residues. This chain's CDR3 is CASSPEPRDEQYF. The DNA of the CDR3 is TGTGCCAGCAGCCCCGAACCCCGAGACGAGCAGTACTTC.

This clonotype occurred a few times. V is TRBV28 and J is TRBJ2-7; TRBD2 might be the D (5 bases). Germline lookup yields CDR1 MDHEN and CDR2 SYDVKM. Trimming stripped 2 bases from V and 1 base from J, with 12 bases between. The CDR3 consists of 15 residues. The CDR3 DNA follows: TGTGCCAGCAGTTTACGCCGGACTTCTTCCTACGAGCAGTACTTC. It codes for CASSLRRTSSYEQYF.